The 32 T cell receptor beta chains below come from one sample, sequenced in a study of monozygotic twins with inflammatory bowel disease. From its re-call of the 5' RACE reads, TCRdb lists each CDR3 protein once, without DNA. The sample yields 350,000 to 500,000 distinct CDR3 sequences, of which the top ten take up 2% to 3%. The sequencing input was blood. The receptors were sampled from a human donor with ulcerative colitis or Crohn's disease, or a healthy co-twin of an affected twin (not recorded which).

CDR3 sequence reads: CSAPGQGGDTQYF. The gene calls are TRBV20-1 and TRBJ2-3; the TCRdb call, TRBD1, lacks DNA for checking. CDR1 and CDR2 from the germline V gene are DFQATT and SNEGSKA (reference sequence). The CDR3 spans 13 residues.

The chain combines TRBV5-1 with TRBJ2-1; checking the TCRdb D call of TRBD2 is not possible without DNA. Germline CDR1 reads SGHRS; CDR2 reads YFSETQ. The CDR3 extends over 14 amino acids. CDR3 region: CASSTGLAHNEQFF.

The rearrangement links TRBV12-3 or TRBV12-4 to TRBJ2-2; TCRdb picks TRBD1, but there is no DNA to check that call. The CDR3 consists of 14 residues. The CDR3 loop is CASTPQTGPGELFF.

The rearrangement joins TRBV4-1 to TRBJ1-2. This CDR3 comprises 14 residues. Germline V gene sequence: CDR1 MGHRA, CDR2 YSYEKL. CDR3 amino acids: CASSQERTGWGYTF.

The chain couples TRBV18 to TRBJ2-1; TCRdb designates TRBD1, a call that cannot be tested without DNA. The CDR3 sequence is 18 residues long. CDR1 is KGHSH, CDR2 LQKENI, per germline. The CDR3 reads CASSPLAPSGISYNEQFF.

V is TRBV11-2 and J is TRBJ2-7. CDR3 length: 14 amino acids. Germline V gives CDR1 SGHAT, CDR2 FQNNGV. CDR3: CANSIYWGSYEQYF.

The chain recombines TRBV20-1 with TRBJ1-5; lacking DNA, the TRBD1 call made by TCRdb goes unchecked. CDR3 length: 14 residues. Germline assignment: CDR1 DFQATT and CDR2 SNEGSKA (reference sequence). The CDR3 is CSARALQEYQPQHF.

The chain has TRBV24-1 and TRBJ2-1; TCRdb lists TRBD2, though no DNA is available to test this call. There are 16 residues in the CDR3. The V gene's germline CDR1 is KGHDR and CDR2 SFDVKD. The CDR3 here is CATSDSAPGLANEQFF.

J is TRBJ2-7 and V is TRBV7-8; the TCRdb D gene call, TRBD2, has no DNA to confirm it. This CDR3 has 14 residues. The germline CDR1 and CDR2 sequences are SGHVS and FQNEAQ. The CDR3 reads CASSPLAGYWEQYF.

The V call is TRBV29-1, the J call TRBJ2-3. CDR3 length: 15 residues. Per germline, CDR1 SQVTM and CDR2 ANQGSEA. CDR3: CSVDFRWQSTDTQYF.

The CDR3 loop is CASRDPPLLNNSPLHF. The chain carries TRBV6-1 and TRBJ1-6. Per the germline V gene, CDR1 is MNHNS and CDR2 is SASEGT. CDR3 length: 16 amino acids.

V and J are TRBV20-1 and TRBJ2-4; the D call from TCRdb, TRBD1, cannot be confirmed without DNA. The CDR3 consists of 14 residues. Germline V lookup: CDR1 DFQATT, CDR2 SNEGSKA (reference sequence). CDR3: CSAMDRGTKNIQYF.

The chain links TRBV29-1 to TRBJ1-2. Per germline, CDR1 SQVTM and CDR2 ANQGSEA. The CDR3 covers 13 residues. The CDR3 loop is CSVDRTAIYGYTF.

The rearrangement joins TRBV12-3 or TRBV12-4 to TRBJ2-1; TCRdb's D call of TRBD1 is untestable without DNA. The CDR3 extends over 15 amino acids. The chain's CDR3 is CASSLAGGSHNEQFF.

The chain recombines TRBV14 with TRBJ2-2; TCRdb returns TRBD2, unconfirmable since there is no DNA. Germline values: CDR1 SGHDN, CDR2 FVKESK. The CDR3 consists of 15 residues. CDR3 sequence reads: CASSQVGSVSGELFF.

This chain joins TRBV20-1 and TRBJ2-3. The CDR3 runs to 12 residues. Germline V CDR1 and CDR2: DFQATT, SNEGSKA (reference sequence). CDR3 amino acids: CSAWTATDTQYF.

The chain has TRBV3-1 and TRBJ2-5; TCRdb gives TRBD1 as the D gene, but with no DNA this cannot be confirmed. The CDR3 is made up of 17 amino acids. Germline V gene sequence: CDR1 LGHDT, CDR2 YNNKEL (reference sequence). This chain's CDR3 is CASSQDQPGRSQETQYF.

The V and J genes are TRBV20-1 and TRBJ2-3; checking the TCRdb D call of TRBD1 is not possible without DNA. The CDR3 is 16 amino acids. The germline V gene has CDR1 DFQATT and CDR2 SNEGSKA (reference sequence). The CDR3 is CSDRPGTAASTDTQYF.

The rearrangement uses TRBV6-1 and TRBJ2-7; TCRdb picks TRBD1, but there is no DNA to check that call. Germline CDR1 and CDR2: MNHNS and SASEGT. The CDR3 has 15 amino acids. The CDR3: CASSWTGSSSYEQYF.

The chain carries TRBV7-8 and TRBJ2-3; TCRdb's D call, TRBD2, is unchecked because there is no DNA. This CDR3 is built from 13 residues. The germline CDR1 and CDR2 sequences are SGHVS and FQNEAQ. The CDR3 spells CASSQTGADTQYF. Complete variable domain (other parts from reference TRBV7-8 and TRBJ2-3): GAGVSQSPRYKVAKRGQDVALRCDPISGHVSLFWYQQALGQGPEFLTYFQNEAQLDKSGLPSDRFFAERPEGSVSTLKIQRTQQEDSAVYLCASSQTGADTQYFGPGTRLTVL.

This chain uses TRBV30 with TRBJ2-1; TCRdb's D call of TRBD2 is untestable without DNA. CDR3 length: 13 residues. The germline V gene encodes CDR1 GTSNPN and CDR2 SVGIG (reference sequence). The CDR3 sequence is CAWRGLAHNEQFF.

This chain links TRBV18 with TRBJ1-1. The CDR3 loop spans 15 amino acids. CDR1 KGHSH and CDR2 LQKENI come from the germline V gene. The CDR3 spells CASSPWSIGNTEAFF.

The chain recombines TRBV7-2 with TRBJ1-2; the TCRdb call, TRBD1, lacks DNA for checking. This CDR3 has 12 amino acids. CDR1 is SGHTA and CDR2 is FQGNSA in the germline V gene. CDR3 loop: CASSFDRGGYTF.

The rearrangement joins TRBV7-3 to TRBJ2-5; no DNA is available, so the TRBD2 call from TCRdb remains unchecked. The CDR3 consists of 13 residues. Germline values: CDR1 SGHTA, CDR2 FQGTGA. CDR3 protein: CASSLGLAETQYF.

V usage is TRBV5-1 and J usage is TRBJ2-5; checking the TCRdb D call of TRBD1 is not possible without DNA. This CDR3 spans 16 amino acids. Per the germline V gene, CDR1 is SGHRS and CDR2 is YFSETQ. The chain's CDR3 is CASQLWSDRPWETQYF.

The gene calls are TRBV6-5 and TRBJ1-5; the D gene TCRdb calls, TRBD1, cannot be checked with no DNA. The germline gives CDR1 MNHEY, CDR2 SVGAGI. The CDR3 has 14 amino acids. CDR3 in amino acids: CASSNGGNNQPQHF.

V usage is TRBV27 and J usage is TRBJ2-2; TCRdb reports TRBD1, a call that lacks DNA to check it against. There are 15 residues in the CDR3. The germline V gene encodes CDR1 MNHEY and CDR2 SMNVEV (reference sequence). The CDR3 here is CASRTGGANTGELFF.

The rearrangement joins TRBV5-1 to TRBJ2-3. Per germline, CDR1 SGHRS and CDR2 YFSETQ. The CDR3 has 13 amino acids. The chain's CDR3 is CASSSGFTDTQYF.

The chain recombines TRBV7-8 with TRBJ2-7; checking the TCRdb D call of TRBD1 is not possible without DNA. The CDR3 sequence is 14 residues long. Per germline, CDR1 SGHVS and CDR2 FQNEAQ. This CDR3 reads CASSLGQGVYEQYF. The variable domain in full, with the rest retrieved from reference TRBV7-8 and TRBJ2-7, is GAGVSQSPRYKVAKRGQDVALRCDPISGHVSLFWYQQALGQGPEFLTYFQNEAQLDKSGLPSDRFFAERPEGSVSTLKIQRTQQEDSAVYLCASSLGQGVYEQYFGPGTRLTVT.

CDR3 residues: CASSFQGGRYEQYF. V and J are TRBV12-3 or TRBV12-4 and TRBJ2-7; lacking DNA, the TRBD2 call made by TCRdb goes unchecked. The CDR3 sequence is 14 residues long.

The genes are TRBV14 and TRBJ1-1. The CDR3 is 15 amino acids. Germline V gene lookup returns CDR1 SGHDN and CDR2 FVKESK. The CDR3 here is CASSQDLLMNTEAFF.

The CDR3 region is CASSTFLAGGGETQYF. The V gene is TRBV7-9, the J gene TRBJ2-5; TCRdb designates TRBD2, a call that cannot be tested without DNA. The CDR3 consists of 16 residues. Germline values: CDR1 SEHNR, CDR2 FQNEAQ (reference sequence).